The sequence of this T cell receptor (beta chain) was determined in a study of blood T cell repertoires in COVID-19 (dated by TCRdb to the early 2020s). Broadly, across the study: Collaborator samples came from the United States, Italy and Spain and covered acute and convalescent phases of COVID-19. Samples were obtained from the ongoing ImmuneRACE study (first 160 participants) and from about 1,300 subjects provided by 6 global collaborators. HLA class I and class II types, where available, came from metadata supplied by the sample provider rather than from assay-based typing. The repertoires were released in a freely available public database intended as a resource for research on the immune response to SARS-CoV-2. Sample metadata almost always included a de-identified subject ID, COVID-19 status, age in years and sex. The material from the prospective study consisted of cDNA or gDNA derived from T cells, B-cell-depleted T cells, or PBMCs. The dataset comprised deeply sampled blood TCRbeta repertoires from subjects exposed to, actively infected with, or recovered from COVID-19. General conclusions and limits of the study: The quantity of clinical and demographic metadata differed by source and by participant and was supplied without curation.

V sheds 0 bases and J sheds 0 bases, leaving 8 bases between their ends. According to the germline V gene (reference sequence), CDR1 reads SEHNR and CDR2 reads FQNEAQ. The CDR3 has 15 amino acids, counting the end cysteine and phenylalanine. Only the CDR3 DNA is retained, 45 bases long and in frame from the first base. The collaborating institutions used their own protocols to collect whole blood in K2EDTA tubes. For TCRbeta analysis, collaborators shipped samples as frozen whole blood, isolated PBMCs, or DNA extracted from either of those sample types. Regarding this clone: What this receptor recognizes is not known. No base-level quality is on record; no much larger clone is a single base apart.

The immunoSEQ Assay, a bias-controlled multiplex PCR, was used to amplify TCRbeta CDR3 regions from genomic DNA. On the authors' methods: The number of nucleated cells in each sample was estimated from the amplification of reference gene primers within the assay. To quantify the absolute abundance of each unique TCRbeta CDR3 rearrangement, sequence reads were collapsed and filtered. Productive Simpson clonality was computed per sample as the square root of Simpson's diversity index over productive rearrangements. Here the immuneACCESS table is served through TCRdb, limited to in-frame sequences with V and J called. Missing clones are a known gap in these copies; in checked studies unresolved V genes cover under half, and the rest lacks a known reason. V, J and clone size were drawn from that table, and D and trimming were deduced from the DNA. The sample records about 70,000 clones, more than 75% of which are singletons. About 8.9% of the sample rests with the top ten.

The sample consisted of peripheral blood. This chain is built from TRBV7-9 and TRBJ2-5; the D gene lacks a confident call. This TCR was sampled from a human donor in a cohort sampled during active COVID-19. The base sequence is TGTGCCAGCAGCTTAGCCCCCAGAAACCAAGAGACCCAGTACTTC. Its product reads: CASSLAPRNQETQYF.